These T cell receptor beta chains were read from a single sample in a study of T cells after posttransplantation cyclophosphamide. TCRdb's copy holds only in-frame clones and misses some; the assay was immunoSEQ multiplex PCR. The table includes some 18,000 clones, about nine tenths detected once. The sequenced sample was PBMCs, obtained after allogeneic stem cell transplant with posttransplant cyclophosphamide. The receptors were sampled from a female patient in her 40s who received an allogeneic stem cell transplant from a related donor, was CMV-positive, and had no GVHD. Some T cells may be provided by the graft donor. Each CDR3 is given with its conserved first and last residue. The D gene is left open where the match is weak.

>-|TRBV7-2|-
CASSLGVGEQYF
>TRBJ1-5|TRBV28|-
CASRPLQGTYSNQPQHF
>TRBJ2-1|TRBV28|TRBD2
CASSSGLTGEQFF
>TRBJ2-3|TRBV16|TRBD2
CASSLLAGPYRADTQYF
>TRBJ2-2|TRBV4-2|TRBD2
CASSQAGGPTGELFF
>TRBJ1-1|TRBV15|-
CATSRDMGSVGRTEAFF
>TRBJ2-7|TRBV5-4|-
CASSSPPGNSYEQYF
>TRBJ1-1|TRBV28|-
CASSLGRSRSNTEAFF
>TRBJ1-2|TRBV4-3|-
CASSQGASGYGYTF
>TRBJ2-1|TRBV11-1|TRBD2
CASSLGTSGSTYNEQFF
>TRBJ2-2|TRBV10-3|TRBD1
CAIREQQGAGELFF
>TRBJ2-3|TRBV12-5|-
CASGLSHRTSTDTQYF
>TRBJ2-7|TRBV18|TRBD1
CASSRTGISYEQYF
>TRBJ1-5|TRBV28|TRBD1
CASSPPGQGKGQPQHF
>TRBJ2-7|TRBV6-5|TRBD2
CASSYSRTSGDYEQYF
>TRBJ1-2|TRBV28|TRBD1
CASSPGQGEYTF
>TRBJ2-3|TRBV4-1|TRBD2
CASSQDLRLAGGPVGTDTQYF
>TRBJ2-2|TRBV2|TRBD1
CASSWDSYTGELFF